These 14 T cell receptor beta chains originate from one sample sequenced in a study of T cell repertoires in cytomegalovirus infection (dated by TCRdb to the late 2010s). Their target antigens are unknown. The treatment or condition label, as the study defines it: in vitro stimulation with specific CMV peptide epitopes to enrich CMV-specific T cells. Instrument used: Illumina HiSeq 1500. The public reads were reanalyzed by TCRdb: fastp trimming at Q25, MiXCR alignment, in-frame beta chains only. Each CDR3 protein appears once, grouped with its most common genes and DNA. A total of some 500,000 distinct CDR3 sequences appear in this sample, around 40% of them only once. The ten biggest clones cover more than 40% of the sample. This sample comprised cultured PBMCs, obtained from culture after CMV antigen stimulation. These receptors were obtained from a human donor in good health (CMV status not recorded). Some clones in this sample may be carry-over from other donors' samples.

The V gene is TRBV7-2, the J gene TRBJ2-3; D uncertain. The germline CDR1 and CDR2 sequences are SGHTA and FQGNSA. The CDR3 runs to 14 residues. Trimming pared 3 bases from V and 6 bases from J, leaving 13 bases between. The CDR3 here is CASSFIHSRDTQYF. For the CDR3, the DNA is TGTGCCAGCAGCTTCATACACTCCCGGGATACGCAGTATTTT.

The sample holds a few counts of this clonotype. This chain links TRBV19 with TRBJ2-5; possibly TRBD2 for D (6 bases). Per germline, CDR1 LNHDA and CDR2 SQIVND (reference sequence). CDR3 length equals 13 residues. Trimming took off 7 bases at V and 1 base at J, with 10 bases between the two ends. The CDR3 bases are TGTGCCAGTAACCGGGACTCCCAAGAGACCCAGTACTTC. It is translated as CASNRDSQETQYF.

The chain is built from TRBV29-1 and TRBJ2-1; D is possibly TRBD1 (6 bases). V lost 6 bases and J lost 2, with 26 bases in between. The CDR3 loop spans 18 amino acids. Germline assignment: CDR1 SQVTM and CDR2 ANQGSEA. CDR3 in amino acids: CSVALVPHRVSAYNEQFF. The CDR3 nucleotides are TGCAGCGTAGCACTGGTTCCTCACAGGGTCAGCGCCTACAATGAGCAGTTCTTC.

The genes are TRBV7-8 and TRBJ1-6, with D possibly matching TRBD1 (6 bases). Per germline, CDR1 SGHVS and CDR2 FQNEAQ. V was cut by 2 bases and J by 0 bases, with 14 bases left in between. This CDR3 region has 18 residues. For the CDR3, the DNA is TGTGCCAGCAGCTTAACAGGGCAGTTGAGCTCCTATAATTCACCCCTCCACTTT. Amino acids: CASSLTGQLSSYNSPLHF. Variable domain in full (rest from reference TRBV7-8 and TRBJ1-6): GAGVSQSPRYKVAKRGQDVALRCDPISGHVSLFWYQQALGQGPEFLTYFQNEAQLDKSGLPSDRFFAERPEGSVSTLKIQRTQQEDSAVYLCASSLTGQLSSYNSPLHFGNGTRLTVT.

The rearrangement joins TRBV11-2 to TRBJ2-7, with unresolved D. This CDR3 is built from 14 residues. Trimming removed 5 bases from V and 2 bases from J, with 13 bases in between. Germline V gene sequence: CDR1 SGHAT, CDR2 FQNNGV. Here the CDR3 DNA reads TGTGCCAGCAGCCCCAGACTGTTAACCTACGAGCAGTACTTC. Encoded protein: CASSPRLLTYEQYF.

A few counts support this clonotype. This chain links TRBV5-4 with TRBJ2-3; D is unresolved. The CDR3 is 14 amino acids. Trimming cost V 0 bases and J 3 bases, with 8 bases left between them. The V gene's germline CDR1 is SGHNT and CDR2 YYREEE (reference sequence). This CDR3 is CASSLGGKTDTQYF. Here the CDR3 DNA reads TGTGCCAGCAGCTTGGGTGGTAAGACAGATACGCAGTATTTT.

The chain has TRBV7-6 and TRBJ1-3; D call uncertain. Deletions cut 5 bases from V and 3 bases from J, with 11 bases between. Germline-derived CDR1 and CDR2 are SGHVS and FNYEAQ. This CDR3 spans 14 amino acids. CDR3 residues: CASSIGRIGNTIYF. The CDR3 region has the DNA TGTGCCAGCAGCATAGGGAGGATTGGAAACACCATATATTTT.

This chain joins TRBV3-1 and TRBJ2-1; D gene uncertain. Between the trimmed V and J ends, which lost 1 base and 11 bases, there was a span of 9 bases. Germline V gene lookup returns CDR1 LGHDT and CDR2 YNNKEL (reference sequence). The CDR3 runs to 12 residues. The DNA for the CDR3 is TGTGCCAGCAGCCAAGCTGAAGGGCAGCAGTTCTTC. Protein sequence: CASSQAEGQQFF.

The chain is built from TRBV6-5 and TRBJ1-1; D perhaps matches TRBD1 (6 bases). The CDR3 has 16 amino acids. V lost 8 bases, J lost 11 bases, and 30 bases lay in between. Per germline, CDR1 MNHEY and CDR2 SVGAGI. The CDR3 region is CASLPSPGAPQRGAFF. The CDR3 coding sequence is TGTGCCAGCTTGCCTTCCCCTGGGGCACCCCAGAGGGGGGCTTTCTTT.

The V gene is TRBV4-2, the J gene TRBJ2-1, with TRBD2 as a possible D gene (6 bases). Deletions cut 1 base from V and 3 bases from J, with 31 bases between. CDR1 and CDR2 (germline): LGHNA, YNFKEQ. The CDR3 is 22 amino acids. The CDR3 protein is CASSQGDQFRGPGRRGYNEQFF. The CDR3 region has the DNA TGTGCCAGCAGCCAAGGAGATCAGTTCCGTGGGCCAGGGAGGAGGGGCTACAATGAGCAGTTCTTC.

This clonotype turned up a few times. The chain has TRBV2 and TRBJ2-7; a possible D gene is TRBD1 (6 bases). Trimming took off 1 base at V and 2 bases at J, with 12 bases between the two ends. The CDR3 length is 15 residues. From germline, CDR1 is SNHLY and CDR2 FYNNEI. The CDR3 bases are TGTGCCAGCAGTGAAGTTAGGGGGTCAACCTACGAGCAGTACTTC. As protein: CASSEVRGSTYEQYF. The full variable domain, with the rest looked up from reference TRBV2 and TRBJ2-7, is EPEVTQTPSHQVTQMGQEVILRCVPISNHLYFYWYRQILGQKVEFLVSFYNNEISEKSEIFDDQFSVERPDGSNFTLKIRSTKLEDSAMYFCASSEVRGSTYEQYFGPGTRLTVT.

The CDR3 is CASSFRDRGTWNSPLHF. CDR3 in DNA: TGTGCCAGCAGCTTCCGGGACAGGGGGACTTGGAATTCACCCCTCCACTTT. The rearrangement uses TRBV7-2 and TRBJ1-6; 11 bases match TRBD1. J lost 7 bases, V lost 3 bases, and 8 bases had no gene match. Germline V gene sequence: CDR1 SGHTA, CDR2 FQGNSA. The length of the CDR3 is 17 residues.

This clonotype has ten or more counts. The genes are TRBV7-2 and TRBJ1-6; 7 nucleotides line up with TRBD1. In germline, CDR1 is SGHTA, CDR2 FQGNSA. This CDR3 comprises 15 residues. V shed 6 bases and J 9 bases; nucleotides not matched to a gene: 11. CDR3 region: CASRSTGSYTSPLHF. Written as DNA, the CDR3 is TGTGCCAGCAGATCGACAGGGAGTTACACTTCACCCCTCCACTTT.

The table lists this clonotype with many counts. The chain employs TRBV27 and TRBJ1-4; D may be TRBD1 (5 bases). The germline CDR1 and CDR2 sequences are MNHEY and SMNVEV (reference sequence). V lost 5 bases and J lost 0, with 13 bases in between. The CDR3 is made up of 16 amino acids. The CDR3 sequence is CASSRRQPATNEKLFF. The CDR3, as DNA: TGTGCCAGCAGTAGACGACAGCCCGCAACTAATGAAAAACTGTTTTTT.